This TCR beta chain was profiled in a study of cytomegalovirus exposure and HLA in healthy donors. This clone came up a few times. The antigen is not known. V trimming: 8 bases; J trimming: 4 bases; junction bases outside the gene matches: 11. This CDR3 region has 15 residues. CDR1 and CDR2 (germline): MGHDK, SYGVNS. PCR employed 60 Vbeta and 13 Jbeta primers. Sequencing used immunoSEQ multiplex PCR; TCRdb keeps in-frame clones, though not all of them. The table includes about 190,000 clones, 65% to 85% detected once. Broader study findings: Links to common viral pathogens appeared, in a later analysis, for several of the most significant clusters.

The rearrangement joins TRBV25-1 to TRBJ1-3, with 7 bases fitting TRBD1. The sequence derives from a man aged 50 to 59 in good health and CMV-seronegative. Sequenced sample: PBMCs. The DNA for the CDR3 is TGTGCCAGCGGGCCGACAGGGCGCTCAGGAAACACCATATATTTT. Residues: CASGPTGRSGNTIYF.